Shown below are 16 T cell receptor beta chains from a single sample sequenced in a study of cytomegalovirus exposure and HLA in healthy donors. The study ran its PCR with 60 Vbeta and 13 Jbeta primers. TCRdb keeps only in-frame clones here, not all; method: immunoSEQ multiplex PCR. The table lists 200,000 to 300,000 clones, about 83% of them singletons, with more than 1.5% in the top ten. The sequenced material came from PBMCs. The receptors derive from a woman aged 40 to 50 in good health and CMV-seropositive.

The rearrangement links TRBV4-3 to TRBJ2-7; D possibly corresponds to TRBD1 (5 bases). This CDR3 has 15 residues. Trimming removed 0 bases at V and 0 bases at J, with 9 bases between. Germline V gene lookup returns CDR1 LGHNA and CDR2 YSLEER. The CDR3 coding sequence is TGCGCCAGCAGCCAAGACAGGGTCCACTCCTACGAGCAGTACTTC. Protein: CASSQDRVHSYEQYF.

V is TRBV5-6 and J is TRBJ1-2; the D gene is possibly TRBD1 (6 bases). The CDR3 has 11 residues. Germline lookup yields CDR1 SGHDT and CDR2 YYEEEE. V was pared by 4 bases and J by 10 bases, with 11 bases between. The chain's CDR3 is CASSRDRTYTF. DNA for the CDR3: TGTGCCAGCAGCCGTGACAGGACCTACACCTTC. Full variable domain (rest looked up from reference TRBV5-6 and TRBJ1-2): DAGVTQSPTHLIKTRGQQVTLRCSPKSGHDTVSWYQQALGQGPQFIFQYYEEEERQRGNFPDRFSGHQFPNYSSELNVNALLLGDSALYLCASSRDRTYTFGSGTRLTVV.

In DNA form, the CDR3 reads TGCAGCGTCGGACAGGGGGCGAACACCGGGGAGCTGTTTTTT. Translating it yields CSVGQGANTGELFF. The V gene is TRBV29-1, the J gene TRBJ2-2, with TRBD1 identical over 10 bases. Trimming took 6 bases from V and 0 from J; bases not matched to a gene: 1. CDR1 SQVTM and CDR2 ANQGSEA come from the germline V gene. This CDR3 has 14 amino acids.

The chain links TRBV10-3 to TRBJ2-7; the D gene is possibly TRBD2 (6 bases). CDR1 is ENHRY and CDR2 is SYGVKD in the germline V gene. Trimming removed 0 bases from V and 7 bases from J, with 7 bases in between. The CDR3 is 12 amino acids. DNA of the CDR3: TGTGCCATCAGTGAGTCGGCGGGGGAGCAGTACTTC. Its protein product is CAISESAGEQYF.

The chain links TRBV18 to TRBJ1-5; no firm D call. Trimming pared 3 bases from V and 0 bases from J, leaving 15 bases between. The CDR3 spans 17 residues. From germline, CDR1 is KGHSH and CDR2 LQKENI. DNA for the CDR3: TGTGCCAGCTCACCCCTCTCGGTAGCGTATAGCAATCAGCCCCAGCATTTT. It specifies CASSPLSVAYSNQPQHF.

This chain uses TRBV5-3 with TRBJ2-1, with a possible D match to TRBD2 (6 bases). Being an ORF, TRBV5-3 has a function that is uncertain. The CDR3 spans 15 residues. Trimming took off 9 bases at V and 1 base at J, with 17 bases between the two ends. The CDR3 is CATSGGVSSYNEQFF. CDR3 bases: TGTGCCACCTCGGGCGGGGTTTCGTCCTACAATGAGCAGTTCTTC.

This clone was seen once. The chain has TRBV21-1 and TRBJ2-7; the D call in the table, TRBD2, was not verified against the DNA. TRBV21-1 counts as a pseudogene. The length of the CDR3 is 15 residues. CDR3 coding DNA: TGTGCCAGCAGCAAAGAGGAGCGGGAGTTATTTGAGCAGTACTTC. Its translation: CASSKEERELFEQYF.

This clone has only one observation. The chain couples TRBV4-3 to TRBJ2-1; possible D gene TRBD1, 6 bases. The CDR3 consists of 18 residues. Germline V CDR1 and CDR2: LGHNA, YSLEER. Trimming removed 1 base from V and 4 bases from J, with 20 bases in between. This chain's CDR3 is CASSQGFRPGQEYNEQFF. CDR3 DNA: TGCGCCAGCAGCCAAGGCTTCCGGCCGGGACAAGAGTACAATGAGCAGTTCTTC.

This chain links TRBV7-2 with TRBJ2-5; TRBD2 matches at 10 bases. Matching the DNA end better, TRBJ2-7 makes the J call doubtful. This CDR3 region has 15 residues. Germline CDR1 reads SGHTA; CDR2 reads FQGNSA. The CDR3, as DNA: TGTGCCAGCAGCTTAGTCGCTAGCGGGAGAGACGAGCAGTACTTC. Amino acid sequence: CASSLVASGRDEQYF.

The chain recombines TRBV7-2 with TRBJ2-1; the match to TRBD2 covers 7 bases. V shed 3 bases and J 8 bases; nucleotides not matched to a gene: 10. Germline-derived CDR1 and CDR2 are SGHTA and FQGNSA. CDR3 length: 15 amino acids. This CDR3 reads CASSFVGLGAHEQFF. In DNA form, the CDR3 reads TGTGCCAGCAGCTTCGTAGGACTAGGCGCCCATGAGCAGTTCTTC.

This rearrangement joins TRBV7-9 to TRBJ1-3; no clear D. V was shortened by 5 bases and J by 8 bases, with 16 bases between the two germline ends. The length of the CDR3 is 14 residues. CDR1 SEHNR and CDR2 FQNEAQ come from the germline V gene (reference sequence). CDR3: CASSPEYLTDTIYF. The CDR3 bases are TGTGCCAGCAGCCCCGAGTACTTAACGGACACCATATATTTT.

The CDR3 here is CASSLTGSHEQFF. CDR3 DNA: TGCGCCAGCAGTCTCACCGGGAGCCATGAGCAGTTCTTC. V and J are TRBV4-3 and TRBJ2-1, with D perhaps TRBD2 (6 bases). Germline-derived CDR1 and CDR2 are LGHNA and YSLEER. Trimming shortened V by 6 bases and J by 8 bases, and 14 bases separated the two germline ends. The CDR3 length is 13 residues.

The chain combines TRBV11-3 with TRBJ2-1; the D gene is possibly TRBD2 (5 bases). CDR3 length: 15 amino acids. Germline V gene lookup returns CDR1 SGHNT and CDR2 YENEEA. V was shortened by 3 bases and J by 0 bases, with 9 bases between the two germline ends. The CDR3 spells CASSLRASSYNEQFF. As DNA, the CDR3 is TGTGCCAGCAGCTTGCGGGCGAGCTCCTACAATGAGCAGTTCTTC.

V is TRBV7-2 and J is TRBJ2-7, with D perhaps TRBD2 (6 bases). The CDR3 runs to 14 residues. Between the trimmed V and J ends, which lost 1 base and 4 bases, there was a span of 11 bases. CDR1 SGHTA and CDR2 FQGNSA come from the germline V gene. The CDR3 region is CASSLGQGGYEQYF. DNA for the CDR3: TGTGCCAGCAGCTTAGGGCAGGGAGGATACGAGCAGTACTTC.

The rearrangement links TRBV19 to TRBJ2-1, with 13 bases aligning to TRBD2. There are 14 residues in the CDR3. Germline loops: CDR1 LNHDA, CDR2 SQIVND (reference sequence). The junction had 3 bases not matched to a gene; V was cut back by 4 bases and J by 9 bases. CDR3 bases: TGTGCCAGTAGTAGGACTAGCGGGAGTAGTGAGCAGTTCTTC. Its protein is CASSRTSGSSEQFF. The full variable domain, its missing parts supplied by reference TRBV19 and TRBJ2-1, is DGGITQSPKYLFRKEGQNVTLSCEQNLNHDAMYWYRQDPGQGLRLIYYSQIVNDFQKGDIAEGYSVSREKKESFPLTVTSAQKNPTAFYLCASSRTSGSSEQFFGPGTRLTVL.

V gene TRBV7-2 combines with J gene TRBJ1-3, with 7 bases identical to TRBD1. The germline gives CDR1 SGHTA, CDR2 FQGNSA. The J segment lost 0 bases and the V segment lost 1 base, leaving 3 bases of the junction unmatched. The CDR3 covers 16 residues. The CDR3 DNA is TGTGCCAGCAGCTTAGGCGGACAGGTCTCTGGAAACACCATATATTTT. Translated, it gives CASSLGGQVSGNTIYF. The whole variable domain, remainder taken from reference TRBV7-2 and TRBJ1-3, is GAGVSQSPSNKVTEKGKDVELRCDPISGHTALYWYRQSLGQGLEFLIYFQGNSAPDKSGLPSDRFSAERTGGSVSTLTIQRTQQEDSAVYLCASSLGGQVSGNTIYFGEGSWLTVV.